Below, 15 T cell receptor beta chains from the same sample are listed, as sequenced in a study of blood T cell repertoires in COVID-19. Clones were read by immunoSEQ multiplex PCR, and TCRdb kept only the in-frame ones, dropping some. The data contain tens of thousands of clones, roughly three quarters of them singletons. Sequenced input: peripheral blood. These receptors came from a man in his 70s with COVID-19, enrolled during active disease.

The rearrangement joins TRBV6-2 or TRBV6-3 to TRBJ2-7; a weak D match, TRBD2 (5 bases). The CDR3 is made up of 12 amino acids. The V end lost 2 bases, the J end lost 7 bases, and 9 bases lay between the germline ends. Germline V gives CDR1 MNHEY, CDR2 SVGEGT. CDR3 protein: CASSYHGDEQYF. CDR3 bases: TGTGCCAGCAGTTACCACGGGGATGAGCAGTACTTC.

This clone was counted once. The rearrangement joins TRBV7-2 to TRBJ1-4, with 9 bases matching TRBD1. This CDR3 is 13 amino acids long. The trim removed 5 bases at V and 8 bases at J, leaving 3 bases unmatched. From germline, CDR1 is SGHTA and CDR2 FQGNSA. The CDR3 DNA sequence: TGTGCCAGCAGCCGGACAGGGGAGGAAAAACTGTTTTTT. Translating it yields CASSRTGEEKLFF.

This clone showed up many times. The rearrangement joins TRBV28 to TRBJ2-7; TRBD1 matches 8 bases. Germline CDR1 and CDR2: MDHEN and SYDVKM. The CDR3 extends over 18 amino acids. V gave up 8 bases and J gave up 0 bases; unmatched junction bases: 18. This CDR3 reads CASATYFARQGSSYEQYF. The DNA of the CDR3 is TGTGCCAGCGCTACTTATTTCGCTCGACAGGGGAGCTCCTACGAGCAGTACTTC. The variable domain in full, with the rest retrieved from reference TRBV28 and TRBJ2-7, is DVKVTQSSRYLVKRTGEKVFLECVQDMDHENMFWYRQDPGLGLRLIYFSYDVKMKEKGDIPEGYSVSREKKERFSLILESASTNQTSMYLCASATYFARQGSSYEQYFGPGTRLTVT.

V and J are TRBV27 and TRBJ2-1, with 7 bases aligning to TRBD2. V dropped 4 bases and J dropped 6; count of bases not matched to a gene: 6. The CDR3 consists of 14 residues. Germline V lookup: CDR1 MNHEY, CDR2 SMNVEV (reference sequence). Written as DNA, the CDR3 is TGTGCCAGCAGTTCCGGACTAGTTGTCAATGAGCAGTTCTTC. Translated, it gives CASSSGLVVNEQFF.

This chain connects TRBV19 to TRBJ1-2, with 7 positions matching TRBD1. This CDR3 comprises 15 residues. With V trimmed by 3 bases and J by 8 bases, 12 bases remained unmatched. Germline V gene lookup returns CDR1 LNHDA and CDR2 SQIVND (reference sequence). CDR3 residues: CASSMAGTARRGYTF. The CDR3 coding sequence is TGTGCCAGTAGTATGGCCGGGACAGCCAGGAGGGGCTACACCTTC. Drawing the rest from reference TRBV19 and TRBJ1-2, the complete variable domain is DGGITQSPKYLFRKEGQNVTLSCEQNLNHDAMYWYRQDPGQGLRLIYYSQIVNDFQKGDIAEGYSVSREKKESFPLTVTSAQKNPTAFYLCASSMAGTARRGYTFGSGTRLTVV.

The chain recombines TRBV5-1 with TRBJ1-3; D gene unclear. Germline V lookup: CDR1 SGHRS, CDR2 YFSETQ. CDR3 size: 13 residues. V was shortened by 4 bases and J by 1 base, with 6 bases between the two germline ends. The CDR3 DNA is TGCGCCAGCAGCGGAGGTTCTGGAAACACCATATATTTT. Amino acids: CASSGGSGNTIYF.

This clone was counted a few times. The chain couples TRBV7-8 to TRBJ1-5; D is unclear. Germline CDR1 is SGHVS and CDR2 is FQNEAQ. V lost 3 bases to trimming and J lost 1 base, with 7 bases between them. The CDR3 totals 14 residues. CDR3: CASSFSGSNQPQHF. The CDR3 region has the DNA TGTGCCAGCAGCTTTTCAGGAAGCAATCAGCCCCAGCATTTT. Variable domain in full (rest from reference TRBV7-8 and TRBJ1-5): GAGVSQSPRYKVAKRGQDVALRCDPISGHVSLFWYQQALGQGPEFLTYFQNEAQLDKSGLPSDRFFAERPEGSVSTLKIQRTQQEDSAVYLCASSFSGSNQPQHFGDGTRLSIL.

The V and J genes are TRBV9 and TRBJ2-7; TRBD1 matches 7 bases. The CDR3 has 13 residues. Germline V gene lookup returns CDR1 SGDLS and CDR2 YYNGEE. V lost 2 bases to trimming and J lost 3 bases; unmatched junction nucleotides: 2. CDR3 region: CASSVGQYYEQYF. The CDR3 nucleotides read TGTGCCAGCAGCGTGGGACAGTACTACGAGCAGTACTTC.

The chain uses TRBV10-3 and TRBJ1-1; D ambiguous. This CDR3 region has 15 residues. Germline V gene lookup returns CDR1 ENHRY and CDR2 SYGVKD. Trimming pared 0 bases from V and 1 base from J, leaving 9 bases between. The CDR3: CAISESPQSNTEAFF. Written as DNA, the CDR3 is TGTGCCATCAGTGAGTCGCCACAGTCGAACACTGAAGCTTTCTTT.

In this sample, this clone turned up a few times. The V call is TRBV9, the J call TRBJ1-6, with TRBD1 matching over 7 bases. The junction had 7 bases not matched to a gene; V was cut back by 3 bases and J by 10 bases. Germline V gene sequence: CDR1 SGDLS, CDR2 YYNGEE. This CDR3 comprises 14 residues. CDR3 bases: TGTGCCAGCAGCGAAAGACAGGGAACCTCACCCCTCCACTTT. This gives the protein CASSERQGTSPLHF.

The chain recombines TRBV5-8 with TRBJ1-5; D not resolved. Germline V lookup: CDR1 SGHTS, CDR2 YDEGEE. The CDR3 extends over 12 amino acids. Trimming took 3 bases from V and 7 from J, leaving 8 bases between them. DNA of the CDR3: TGTGCCAGCAGCTCGCTATTGCAGCCCCAGCATTTT. Amino acids: CASSSLLQPQHF.

This chain connects TRBV6-5 to TRBJ1-3; unclear D gene. CDR1 is MNHEY, CDR2 SVGAGI, per germline. V was shortened by 7 bases and J by 9 bases, with 16 bases between the two germline ends. This CDR3 has 13 amino acids. CDR3 nucleotides: TGTGCCAGCACCAAGGCCTATGGAGCCACCATATATTTT. The encoded protein is CASTKAYGATIYF.

This clone was picked up one time. The rearrangement uses TRBV6-6 and TRBJ1-5, with D uncertain. Germline CDR1 reads MNHNY; CDR2 reads SVGAGI (reference sequence). Trimming took off 6 bases at V and 3 bases at J, with 12 bases between the two ends. This CDR3 has 14 amino acids. The CDR3 sequence: CASRADTLNQPQHF. In DNA form, the CDR3 reads TGTGCCAGCAGGGCGGATACCCTCAATCAGCCCCAGCATTTT.

The CDR3 spells CASSLGTGLYEQYF. The DNA of the CDR3 is TGCGCCAGCAGCTTGGGAACAGGGTTGTACGAGCAGTACTTC. The V call is TRBV5-1, the J call TRBJ2-7; D possibly corresponds to TRBD1 (6 bases). V lost 0 bases to trimming and J lost 4 bases, with 11 bases between them. Germline V lookup: CDR1 SGHRS, CDR2 YFSETQ. This CDR3 has 14 amino acids. The full variable domain, its missing parts supplied by reference TRBV5-1 and TRBJ2-7, is KAGVTQTPRYLIKTRGQQVTLSCSPISGHRSVSWYQQTPGQGLQFLFEYFSETQRNKGNFPGRFSGRQFSNSRSEMNVSTLELGDSALYLCASSLGTGLYEQYFGPGTRLTVT.

This clone has just one count. This chain joins TRBV5-1 and TRBJ1-2, with unresolved D. Trimming shortened V by 2 bases and J by 0 bases, and 5 bases separated the two germline ends. In germline, CDR1 is SGHRS, CDR2 YFSETQ. This CDR3 contains 13 residues. CDR3: CASSFSSNYGYTF. CDR3 in DNA: TGCGCCAGCAGCTTCTCTTCTAACTATGGCTACACCTTC.